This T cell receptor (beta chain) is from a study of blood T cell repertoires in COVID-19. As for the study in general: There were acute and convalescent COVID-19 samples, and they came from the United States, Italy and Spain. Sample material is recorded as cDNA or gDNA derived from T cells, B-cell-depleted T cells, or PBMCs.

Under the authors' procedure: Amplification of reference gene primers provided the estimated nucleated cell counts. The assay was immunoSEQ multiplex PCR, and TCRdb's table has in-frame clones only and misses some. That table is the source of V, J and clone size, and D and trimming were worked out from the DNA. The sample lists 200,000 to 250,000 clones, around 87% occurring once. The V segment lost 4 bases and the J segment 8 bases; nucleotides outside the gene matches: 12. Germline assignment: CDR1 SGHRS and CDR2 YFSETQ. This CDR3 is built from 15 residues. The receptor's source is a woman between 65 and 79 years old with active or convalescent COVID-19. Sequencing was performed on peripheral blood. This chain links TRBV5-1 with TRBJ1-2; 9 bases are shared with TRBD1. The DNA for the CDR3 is TGCGCCAGCAGCCGGAACAGGGGGCGAAGTGACGGCTACACCTTC. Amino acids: CASSRNRGRSDGYTF.